The present TCR beta chain was sequenced within a study of T cells in women clearing cervical HPV infection. Details on this clone: Read coverage stops 3 residues before the CDR3 terminus; the germline J gene supplies the remainder.

Profiled with immunoSEQ multiplex PCR; TCRdb holds only in-frame clones, not every one. This sample's table reports tens of thousands of clones. V lost 3 bases and J lost 7, with 13 bases in between. This CDR3 spans 14 amino acids. CDR1 DFQATT and CDR2 SNEGSKA come from the germline V gene (reference sequence). The sequenced material came from blood buffy coat. The receptor was derived from a woman between 18 and 69 years old with a cervical HPV16 infection that either progressed to CIN3+ or cleared (not recorded which). The chain combines TRBV20-1 with TRBJ1-6; D possibly corresponds to TRBD1 (5 bases). The sequenced part of the CDR3 DNA is TGCAGTGCTAGCGTGGGCAGGGAGAATTCACCC. Translation: CSASVGRENSP. The whole CDR3 protein reads CSASVGRENSPLHF.